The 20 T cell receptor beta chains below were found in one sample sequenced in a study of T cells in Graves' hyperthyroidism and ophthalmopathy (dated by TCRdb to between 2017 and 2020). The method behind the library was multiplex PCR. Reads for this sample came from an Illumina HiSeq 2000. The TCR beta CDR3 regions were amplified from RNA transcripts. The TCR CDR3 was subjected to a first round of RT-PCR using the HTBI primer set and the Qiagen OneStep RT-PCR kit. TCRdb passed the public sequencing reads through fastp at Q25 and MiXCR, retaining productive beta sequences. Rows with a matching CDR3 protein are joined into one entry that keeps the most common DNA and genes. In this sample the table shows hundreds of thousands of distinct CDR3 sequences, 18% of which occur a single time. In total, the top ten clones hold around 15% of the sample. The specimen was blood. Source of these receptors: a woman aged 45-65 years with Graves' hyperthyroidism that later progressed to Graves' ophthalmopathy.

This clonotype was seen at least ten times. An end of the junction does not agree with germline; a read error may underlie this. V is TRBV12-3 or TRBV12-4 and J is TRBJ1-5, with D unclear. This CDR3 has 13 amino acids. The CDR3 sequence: CASSFEGNQPQHF. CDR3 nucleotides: TGCGCCAGCAGCTTTGAGGGCAATCAGCCCCAGCATTTT.

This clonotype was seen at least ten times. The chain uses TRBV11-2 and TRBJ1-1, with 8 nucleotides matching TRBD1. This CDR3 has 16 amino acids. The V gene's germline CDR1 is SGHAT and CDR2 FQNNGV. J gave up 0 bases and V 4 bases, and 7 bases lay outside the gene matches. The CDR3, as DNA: TGTGCCAGCAGCTCCTACAGGGGGGCCCTGAACACTGAAGCTTTCTTT. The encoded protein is CASSSYRGALNTEAFF.

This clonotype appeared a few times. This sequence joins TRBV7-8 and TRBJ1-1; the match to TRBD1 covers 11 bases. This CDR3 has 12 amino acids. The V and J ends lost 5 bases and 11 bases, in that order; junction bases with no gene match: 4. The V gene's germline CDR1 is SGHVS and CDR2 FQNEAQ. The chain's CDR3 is CASSPWDRGAFF. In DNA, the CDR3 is TGTGCCAGCAGCCCCTGGGACAGGGGGGCTTTCTTT.

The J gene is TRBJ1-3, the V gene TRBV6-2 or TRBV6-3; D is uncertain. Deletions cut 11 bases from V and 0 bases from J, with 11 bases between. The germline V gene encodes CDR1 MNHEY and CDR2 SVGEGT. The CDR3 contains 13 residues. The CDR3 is CAGRADSGNTIYF. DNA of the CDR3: TGTGCCGGACGGGCAGACTCTGGAAACACCATATATTTT.

CDR3: CASVRGGLGGANVLTF. The CDR3 DNA reads as TGTGCCAGTGTGCGGGGCGGGCTCGGTGGGGCCAACGTCCTGACTTTC. The chain recombines TRBV19 with TRBJ2-6, with D maybe TRBD2 (6 bases). The CDR3 runs to 16 residues. Trimming cost V 8 bases and J 3 bases, with 17 bases left between them. Germline V gives CDR1 LNHDA, CDR2 SQIVND (reference sequence).

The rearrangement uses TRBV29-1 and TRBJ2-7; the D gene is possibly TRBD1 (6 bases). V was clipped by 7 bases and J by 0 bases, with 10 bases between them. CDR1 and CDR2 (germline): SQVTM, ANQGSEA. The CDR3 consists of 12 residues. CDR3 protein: CSARGTSYEQYF. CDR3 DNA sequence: TGCAGCGCAAGGGGGACCTCCTACGAGCAGTACTTC.

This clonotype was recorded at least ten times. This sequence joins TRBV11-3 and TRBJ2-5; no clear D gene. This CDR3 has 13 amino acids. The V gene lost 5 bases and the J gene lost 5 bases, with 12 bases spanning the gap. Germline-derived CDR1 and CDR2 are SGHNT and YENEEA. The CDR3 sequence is CASSRLRGETQYF. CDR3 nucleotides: TGTGCCAGCAGCCGACTCCGTGGGGAGACCCAGTACTTC.

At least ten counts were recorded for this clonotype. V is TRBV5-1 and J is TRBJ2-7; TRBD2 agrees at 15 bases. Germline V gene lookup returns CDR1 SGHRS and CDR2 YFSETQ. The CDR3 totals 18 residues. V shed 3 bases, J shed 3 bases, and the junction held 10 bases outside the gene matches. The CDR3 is CASSSRTSGGAAYYEQYF. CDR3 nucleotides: TGCGCCAGCAGCTCTAGGACTAGCGGGGGGGCCGCATACTACGAGCAGTACTTC.

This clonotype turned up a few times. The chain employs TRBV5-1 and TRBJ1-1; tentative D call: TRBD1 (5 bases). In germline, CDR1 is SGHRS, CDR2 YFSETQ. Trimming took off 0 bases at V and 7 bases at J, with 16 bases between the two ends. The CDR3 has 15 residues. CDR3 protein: CASSLEGTLNDEAFF. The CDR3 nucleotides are TGCGCCAGCAGCTTGGAGGGGACCCTAAACGATGAAGCTTTCTTT.

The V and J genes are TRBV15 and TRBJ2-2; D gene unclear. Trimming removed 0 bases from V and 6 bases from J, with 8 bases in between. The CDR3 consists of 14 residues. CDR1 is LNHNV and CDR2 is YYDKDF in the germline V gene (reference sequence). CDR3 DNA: TGTGCCACCAGCAGAGATTCGGAGTCCGGGGAGCTGTTTTTT. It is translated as CATSRDSESGELFF.

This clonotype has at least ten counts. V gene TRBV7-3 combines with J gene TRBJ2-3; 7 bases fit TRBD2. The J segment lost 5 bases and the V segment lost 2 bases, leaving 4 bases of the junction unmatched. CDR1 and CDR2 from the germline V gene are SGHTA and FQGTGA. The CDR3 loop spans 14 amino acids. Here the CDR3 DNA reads TGTGCCAGCAGCTTACCGGGGGGTGGAGATACGCAGTATTTT. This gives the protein CASSLPGGGDTQYF.

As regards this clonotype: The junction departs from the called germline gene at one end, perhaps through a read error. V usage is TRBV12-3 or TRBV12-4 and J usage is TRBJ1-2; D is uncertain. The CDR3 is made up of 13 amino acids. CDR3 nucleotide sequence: TGTGCCAGCAGTTCCTCAGAGAACTATGGCCACACCTTC. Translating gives CASSSSENYGHTF.

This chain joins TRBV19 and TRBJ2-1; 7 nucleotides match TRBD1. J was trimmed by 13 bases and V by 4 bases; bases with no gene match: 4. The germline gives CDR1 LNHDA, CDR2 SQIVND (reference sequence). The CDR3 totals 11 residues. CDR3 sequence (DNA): TGTGCCAGTAGTACGACAGGGTTACAGTTCTTC. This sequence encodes CASSTTGLQFF.

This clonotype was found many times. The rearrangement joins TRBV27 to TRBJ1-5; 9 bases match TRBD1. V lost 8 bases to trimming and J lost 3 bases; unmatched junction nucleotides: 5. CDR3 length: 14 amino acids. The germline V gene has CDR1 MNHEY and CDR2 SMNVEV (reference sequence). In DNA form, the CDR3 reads TGTGCCAGCCAGGACAGGGGTCCCAATCAGCCCCAGCATTTT. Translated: CASQDRGPNQPQHF.

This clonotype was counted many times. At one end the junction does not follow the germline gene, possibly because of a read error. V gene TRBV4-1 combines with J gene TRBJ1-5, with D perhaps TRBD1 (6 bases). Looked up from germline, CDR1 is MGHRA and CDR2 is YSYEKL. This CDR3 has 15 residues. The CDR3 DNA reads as TGTGCCAGCAGCCAAGAGAGGGGGGGCAATCAGCCCCAGCATTTT. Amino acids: CASSQERGGNQPQHF.

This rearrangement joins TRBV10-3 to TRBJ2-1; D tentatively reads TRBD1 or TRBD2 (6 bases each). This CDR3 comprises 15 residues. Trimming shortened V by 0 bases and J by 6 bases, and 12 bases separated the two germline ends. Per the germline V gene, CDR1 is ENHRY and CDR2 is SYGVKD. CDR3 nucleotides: TGTGCCATCAGTGAGTCGGGTGGAGGGGGCAATGAGCAGTTCTTC. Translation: CAISESGGGGNEQFF.

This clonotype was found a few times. The CDR3 sequence: CASSYSADTDTQYF. For the CDR3, the DNA is TGTGCCAGCAGTTACTCGGCTGACACAGATACGCAGTATTTT. This chain links TRBV6-6 with TRBJ2-3; no firm D call. This CDR3 has 14 residues. The V end was cut by 0 bases, the J end by 2 bases, with 6 bases between. The V gene's germline CDR1 is MNHNY and CDR2 SVGAGI (reference sequence).

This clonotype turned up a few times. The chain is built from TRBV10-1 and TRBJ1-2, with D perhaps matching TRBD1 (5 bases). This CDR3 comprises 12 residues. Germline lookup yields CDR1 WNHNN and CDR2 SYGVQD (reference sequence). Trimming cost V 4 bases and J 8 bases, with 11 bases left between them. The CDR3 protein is CASSARRDGYTF. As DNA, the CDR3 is TGCGCCAGCAGTGCCAGGAGGGACGGCTACACCTTC.

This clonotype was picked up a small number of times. The CDR3 DNA is TGTGCCGTCTCGGGGGGCCTGGATCAGCCCCAGCATTTT. It yields the protein CAVSGGLDQPQHF. The chain combines TRBV19 with TRBJ1-5, with TRBD1 as a possible D gene (6 bases). CDR1 is LNHDA and CDR2 is SQIVND in the germline V gene (reference sequence). The CDR3 length is 13 residues. Trimming took 11 bases from V and 5 from J, leaving 16 bases between them.

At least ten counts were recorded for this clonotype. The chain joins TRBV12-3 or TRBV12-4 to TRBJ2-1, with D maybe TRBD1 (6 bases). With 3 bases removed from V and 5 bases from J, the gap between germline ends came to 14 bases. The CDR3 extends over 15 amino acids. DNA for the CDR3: TGTGCCAGCAGTTTTGAAGGGGGTCCGAACAATGAGCAGTTCTTC. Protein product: CASSFEGGPNNEQFF.